Given below is one TCR beta chain in context. Its antigen is unknown. This sample was taken from a study of vaccination effects on CD4 cells after COVID-19. Turning to the study itself: Two doses of either BNT162b2 or mRNA-1273 were given to each participant. General study findings and limits: Pronounced clonal contraction occurred in clones induced by infection and by vaccine late after vaccination.

There are 15 residues in the CDR3. V was trimmed by 4 bases and J by 2 bases, leaving 14 bases between them. CDR1 is MGHRA and CDR2 is YSYEKL in the germline V gene. Profiling relied on immunoSEQ multiplex PCR, and the TCRdb table lists in-frame clones only, not all of them. The sample consists of approximately 58,000 clones, approximately 80% of them appearing once. An approximately 10-day culture period preceded the isolation of CD4+ T cells. At days 3 and 7, half of the medium was exchanged for IL-2 medium. Sequences were derived from CD4+ T cells from PBMCs cultured without peptide, sampled before COVID-19 vaccination. This sequence joins TRBV4-1 and TRBJ2-5; D is unresolved. The TCR sequence derives from a human donor who received a COVID-19 vaccine. The CDR3 DNA sequence: TGCGCCAGCAGCCGCGCAACGGATAGACAAGAGACCCAGTACTTC. It is translated as CASSRATDRQETQYF.